This note documents a single T cell receptor (beta chain) sequence. The clone's antigen remains unknown. No much larger clonotype is one base removed from it; base qualities were not supplied. This CDR3 is also generated by other DNA sequences in the sample. V is clipped by 4 bases and J by 6 bases, and the sequence between their germline boundaries is 8 bases long. The CDR3, from cysteine to phenylalanine, totals 11 residues. Here the CDR3 DNA is all that survives: 33 bases in frame from base 1. Per the germline V gene (reference sequence), SGHNT is the CDR1 and YYREEE is the CDR2. TCR CDR3 regions were amplified from genomic DNA by multiplex PCR using the deep immunoSEQ assay. For each cell subset, the extracted genomic DNA was distributed evenly across all wells of several immunoSEQ 96-well plates, and each plate served as one replicate. For unsorted PBMC, around 290 ng of genomic DNA, equivalent to about 32,000 T cell genomes, went into each replicate PCR. Ten immunoSEQ deep assay plates were used to sequence unsorted PBMC genomic DNA. The purified libraries were quantified using a Qubit 3.0 fluorometer, sized with a Bioanalyzer 2100, and then quantified again using the KAPA Library Quantification kit. Every immunoSEQ 96-well plate was sequenced on a dedicated single-read 150-cycle Illumina NextSeq 550 flow cell. From the authors' description of their analysis: The immunoSEQ output contained only junctional sequences without quality scores, so filtering could not match that applied to full-length reads. Sequences were annotated with PyIR, a Python wrapper for IgBLAST v1.9, and V/J genes and CDR3 were assigned using IMGT germline references. Any read was removed if the V/J assignment was weak (E-value above 1e-6), the CDR3 was missing, or the read contained stop codons, out-of-frame junctions, or ambiguous translated residues. V3J clonotypes were defined as sequences sharing the same inferred V gene, J gene, and CDR3 amino acid sequence. To compute the percentage overlap between repertoires, the number of shared unique clonotypes was divided by the size of the smaller repertoire. RTK rarefaction, the Chao1 estimator, and Recon v2.1 estimates of unobserved clonotypes were used to assess repertoire richness. TCRdb took this table from immuneACCESS and kept in-frame rearrangements with V and J called. Such tables lack part of the clones; where checked against another copy, unresolved V genes explain under half of the gap, and the rest is unexplained. The V and J calls and clone size come from that table; D and trimming were worked out from the DNA. The sample includes about half a million clones, with about four fifths observed a single time. The top ten clonotypes cover less than 15% of the sample.

Donors were healthy HIV-negative adults with no recently reported acute infections or vaccinations. Only Caucasian adults living in Nashville, Tennessee, USA were represented among the donors. For unsorted samples, tens of millions of PBMCs were counted, and genomic DNA was extracted using the QIAamp DNA Blood Mini kit. Blood was collected by leukapheresis, and PBMCs were isolated by Ficoll-Histopaque density gradient centrifugation and then cryopreserved in liquid nitrogen vapor phase. This specimen comes from a study of shared clonotypes between healthy human individuals (TCRdb year 2020). Looking at the study overall: The cohort included three men and a couple of women between 18 and 49 years of age. The study deeply sequenced blood TCR repertoires of several healthy adults to estimate repertoire size and the extent of clonotype sharing between individuals. Different laboratories and diverse techniques were used to prepare libraries and sequence TCR repertoires, to increase sequencing depth and limit assay-specific biases. Per donor, leukapheresis produced somewhere between about 0.85 and 10 billion PBMCs. Paper-wide results and their limitations: Because the study included only a small number of donors, the genetic and exposure-history diversity represented was limited. Sampling was restricted to blood, and TCR repertoires in tissue are likely to differ from TCR repertoires in blood. Based on pairwise subsampling, the degree of clonotype sharing among donors was expected to be affected by sequencing depth.

Sequenced: PBMCs. The chain is made from TRBV5-4 and TRBJ2-7; the D gene cannot be resolved reliably. The TCR originated in a woman aged 35 to 49 in good health. Some clones in this sample may be carry-over from other donors' samples. In nucleotides, the sequence is TGTGCCAGCAGCCTAGTTGGCGAGCAGTACTTC. Translated, this gives CASSLVGEQYF.